This T cell receptor (beta chain) was found in a study of blood T cells in healthy people across ages. PCR was performed a second time for roughly 6 to 12 cycles using a sample-barcoded 5' primer and a J-beta primer mix. TCRdb reprocessed the 5' RACE reads via MiXCR and lists one record per CDR3 protein. This repertoire shows just over 1 million distinct CDR3 sequences, around 45% found once; its top ten account for approximately 20%. This CDR3 is built from 13 residues. V lost 3 bases and J lost 10, with 13 bases in between. The germline gives CDR1 MNHEY, CDR2 SMNVEV (reference sequence). This rearrangement joins TRBV27 to TRBJ2-1; no firm D call. Sequenced material: blood. This clonotype was obtained from a woman between 55 and 75 years old in good health. This CDR3 is CASSFPASGEQFF. In nucleotides, the CDR3 is TGTGCCAGCAGTTTCCCTGCTAGTGGAGAGCAGTTCTTC.